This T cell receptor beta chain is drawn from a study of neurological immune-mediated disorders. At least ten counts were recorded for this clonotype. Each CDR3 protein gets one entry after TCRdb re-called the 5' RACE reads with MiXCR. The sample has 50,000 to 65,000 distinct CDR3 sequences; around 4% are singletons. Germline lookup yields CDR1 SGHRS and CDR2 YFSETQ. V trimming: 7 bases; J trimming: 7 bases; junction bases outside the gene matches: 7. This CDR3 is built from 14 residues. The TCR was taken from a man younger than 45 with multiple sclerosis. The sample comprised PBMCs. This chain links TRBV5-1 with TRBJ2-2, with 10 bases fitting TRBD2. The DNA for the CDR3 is TGCGCCAGCGGAACTAGCGGGATGTTCGGGGAGCTGTTTTTT. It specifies CASGTSGMFGELFF.